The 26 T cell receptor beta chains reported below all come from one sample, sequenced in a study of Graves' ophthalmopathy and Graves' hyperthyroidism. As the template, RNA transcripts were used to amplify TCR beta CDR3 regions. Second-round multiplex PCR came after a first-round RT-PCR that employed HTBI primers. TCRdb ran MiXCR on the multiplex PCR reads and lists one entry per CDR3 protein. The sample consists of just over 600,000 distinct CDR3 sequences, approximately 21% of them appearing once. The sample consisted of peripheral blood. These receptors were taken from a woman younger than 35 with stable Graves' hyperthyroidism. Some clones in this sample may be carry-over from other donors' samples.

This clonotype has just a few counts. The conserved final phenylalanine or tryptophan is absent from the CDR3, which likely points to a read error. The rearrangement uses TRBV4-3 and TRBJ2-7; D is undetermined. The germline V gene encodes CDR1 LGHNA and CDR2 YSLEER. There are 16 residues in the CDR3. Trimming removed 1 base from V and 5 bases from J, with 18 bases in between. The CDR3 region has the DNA TGCGCCAGCAGCCAAGTCTTCCCCAGCCCGCTCGACGAGCAGTACCTC. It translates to CASSQVFPSPLDEQYL.

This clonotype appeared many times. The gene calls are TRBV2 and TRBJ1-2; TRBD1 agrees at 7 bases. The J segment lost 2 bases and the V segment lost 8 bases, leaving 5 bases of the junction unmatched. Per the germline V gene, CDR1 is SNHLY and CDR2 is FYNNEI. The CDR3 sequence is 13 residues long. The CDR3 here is CASRGQTNYGYTF. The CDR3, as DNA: TGTGCCAGCCGGGGACAGACAAACTATGGCTACACCTTC.

The CDR3: CASSRDLGSAFF. The DNA of the CDR3 is TGTGCCAGCAGCCGAGACCTAGGGAGCGCTTTCTTT. The rearrangement links TRBV12-3 or TRBV12-4 to TRBJ1-1, with unresolved D. The length of the CDR3 is 12 residues. Trimming cost V 6 bases and J 11 bases, with 16 bases left between them.

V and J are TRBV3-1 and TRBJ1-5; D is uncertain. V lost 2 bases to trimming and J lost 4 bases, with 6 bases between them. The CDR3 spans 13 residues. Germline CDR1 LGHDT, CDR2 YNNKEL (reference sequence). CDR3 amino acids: CASSQFTNQPQHF. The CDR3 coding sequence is TGTGCCAGCAGCCAATTTACGAATCAGCCCCAGCATTTT.

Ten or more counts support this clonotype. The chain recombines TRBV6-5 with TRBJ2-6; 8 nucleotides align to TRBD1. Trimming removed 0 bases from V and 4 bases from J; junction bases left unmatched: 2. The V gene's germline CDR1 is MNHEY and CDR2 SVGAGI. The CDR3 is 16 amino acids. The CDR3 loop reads CASSYSTGVGANVLTF. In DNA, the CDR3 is TGTGCCAGCAGTTACTCGACAGGGGTCGGGGCCAACGTCCTGACTTTC.

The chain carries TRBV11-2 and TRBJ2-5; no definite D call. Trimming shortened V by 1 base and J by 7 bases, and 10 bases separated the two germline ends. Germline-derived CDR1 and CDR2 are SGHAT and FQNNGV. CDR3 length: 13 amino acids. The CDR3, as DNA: TGTGCCAGCAGCTTAGGAGAAAGGGTGACCCAGTACTTC. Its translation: CASSLGERVTQYF.

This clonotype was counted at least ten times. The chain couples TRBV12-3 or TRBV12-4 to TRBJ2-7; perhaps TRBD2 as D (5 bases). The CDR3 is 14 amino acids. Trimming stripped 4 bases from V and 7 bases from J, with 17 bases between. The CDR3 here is CASSSLRSTGEQYF. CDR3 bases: TGTGCCAGCAGTTCGCTACGTTCTACGGGGGAGCAGTACTTC.

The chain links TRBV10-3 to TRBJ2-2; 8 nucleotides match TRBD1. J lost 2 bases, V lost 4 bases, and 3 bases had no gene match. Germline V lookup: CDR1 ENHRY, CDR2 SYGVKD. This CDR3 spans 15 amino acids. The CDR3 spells CAISGGQGNTGELFF. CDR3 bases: TGTGCCATCAGTGGAGGACAGGGAAACACCGGGGAGCTGTTTTTT.

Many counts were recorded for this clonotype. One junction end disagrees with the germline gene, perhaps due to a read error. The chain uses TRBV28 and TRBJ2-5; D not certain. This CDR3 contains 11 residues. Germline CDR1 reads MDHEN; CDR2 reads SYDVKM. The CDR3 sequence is CASSSEETRYF. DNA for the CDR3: TGTGCCAGCAGTTCCGAGGAGACCCGGTACTTC.

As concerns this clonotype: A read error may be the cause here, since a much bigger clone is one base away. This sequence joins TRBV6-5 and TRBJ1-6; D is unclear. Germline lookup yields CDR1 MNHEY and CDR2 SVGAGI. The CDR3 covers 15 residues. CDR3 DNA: TGTGCCAGCAGTTACTCGAGGGTTTCGAATTCACACCTCCACTTT. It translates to CASSYSRVSNSHLHF.

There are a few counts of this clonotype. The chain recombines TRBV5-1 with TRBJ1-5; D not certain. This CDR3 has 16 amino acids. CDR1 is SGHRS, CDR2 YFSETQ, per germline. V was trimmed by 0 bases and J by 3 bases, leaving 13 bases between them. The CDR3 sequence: CASSLEGPYYNQPQHF. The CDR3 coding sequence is TGCGCCAGCAGCTTGGAGGGCCCATATTACAATCAGCCCCAGCATTTT. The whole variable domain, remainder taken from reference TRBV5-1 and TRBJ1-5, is KAGVTQTPRYLIKTRGQQVTLSCSPISGHRSVSWYQQTPGQGLQFLFEYFSETQRNKGNFPGRFSGRQFSNSRSEMNVSTLELGDSALYLCASSLEGPYYNQPQHFGDGTRLSIL.

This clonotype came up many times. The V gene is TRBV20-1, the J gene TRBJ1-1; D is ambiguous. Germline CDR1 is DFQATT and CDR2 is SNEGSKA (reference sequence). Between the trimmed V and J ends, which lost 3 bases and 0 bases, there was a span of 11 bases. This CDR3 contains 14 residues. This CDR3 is CSASKDTMNTEAFF. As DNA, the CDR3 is TGCAGTGCTAGTAAAGACACCATGAACACTGAAGCTTTCTTT.

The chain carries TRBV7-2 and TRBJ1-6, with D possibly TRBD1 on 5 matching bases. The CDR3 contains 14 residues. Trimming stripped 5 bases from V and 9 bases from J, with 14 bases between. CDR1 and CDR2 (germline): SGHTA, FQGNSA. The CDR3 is CASSHARGSSPLHF. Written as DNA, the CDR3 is TGTGCCAGCAGCCACGCGAGGGGTAGTTCACCCCTCCACTTT.

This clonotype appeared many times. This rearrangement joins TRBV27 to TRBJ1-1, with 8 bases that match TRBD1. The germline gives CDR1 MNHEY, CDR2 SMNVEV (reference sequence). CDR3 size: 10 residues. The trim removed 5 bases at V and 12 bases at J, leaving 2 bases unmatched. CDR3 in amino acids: CASSGDRTFF. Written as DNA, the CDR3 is TGTGCCAGCAGTGGGGACAGGACTTTCTTT.

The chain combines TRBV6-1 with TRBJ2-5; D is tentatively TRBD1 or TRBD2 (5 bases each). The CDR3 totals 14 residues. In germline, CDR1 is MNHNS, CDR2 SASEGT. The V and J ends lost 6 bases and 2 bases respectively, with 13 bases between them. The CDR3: CASRPGTSQETQYF. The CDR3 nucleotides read TGTGCCAGCAGACCGGGGACGTCTCAAGAGACCCAGTACTTC.

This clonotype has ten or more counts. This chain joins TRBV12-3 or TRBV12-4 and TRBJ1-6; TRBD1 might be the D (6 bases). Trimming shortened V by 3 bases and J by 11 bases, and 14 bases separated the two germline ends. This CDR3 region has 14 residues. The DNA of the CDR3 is TGTGCCAGCAGTTTGGCGGGGGGCAACCCACCCCTCCACTTT. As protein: CASSLAGGNPPLHF.

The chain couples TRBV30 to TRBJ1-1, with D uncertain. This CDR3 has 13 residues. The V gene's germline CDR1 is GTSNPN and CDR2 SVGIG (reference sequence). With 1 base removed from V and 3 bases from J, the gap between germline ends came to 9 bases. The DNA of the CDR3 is TGTGCCTGGAGTGAGAGGGTTTACACTGAAGCTTTCTTT. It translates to CAWSERVYTEAFF.

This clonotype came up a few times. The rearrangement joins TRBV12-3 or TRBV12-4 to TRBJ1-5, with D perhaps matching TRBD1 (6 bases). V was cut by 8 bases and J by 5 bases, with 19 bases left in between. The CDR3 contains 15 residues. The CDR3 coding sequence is TGTGCCAGCGCCCGGGAGGGGGACGGTTATCAGCCCCAGCATTTT. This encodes CASAREGDGYQPQHF.

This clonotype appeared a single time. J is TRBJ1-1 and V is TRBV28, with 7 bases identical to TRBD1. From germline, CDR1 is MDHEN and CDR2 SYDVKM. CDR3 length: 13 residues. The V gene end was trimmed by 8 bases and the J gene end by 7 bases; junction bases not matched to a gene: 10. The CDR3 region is CASSERGRIEAFF. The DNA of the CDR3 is TGTGCCAGCTCTGAGAGGGGGCGCATTGAAGCTTTCTTT.

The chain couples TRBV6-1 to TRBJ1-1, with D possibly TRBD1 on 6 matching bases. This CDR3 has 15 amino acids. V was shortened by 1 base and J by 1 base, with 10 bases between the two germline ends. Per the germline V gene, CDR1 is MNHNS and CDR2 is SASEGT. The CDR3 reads CASSEGVGANTEAFF. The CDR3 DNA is TGTGCCAGCAGTGAAGGGGTGGGGGCGAACACTGAAGCTTTCTTT.

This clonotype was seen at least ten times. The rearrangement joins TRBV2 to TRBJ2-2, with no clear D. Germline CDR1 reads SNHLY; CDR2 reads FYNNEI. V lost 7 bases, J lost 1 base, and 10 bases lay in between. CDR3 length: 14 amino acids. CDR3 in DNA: TGTGCCAGCATGGGCGGAGAGAACACCGGGGAGCTGTTTTTT. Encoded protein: CASMGGENTGELFF.

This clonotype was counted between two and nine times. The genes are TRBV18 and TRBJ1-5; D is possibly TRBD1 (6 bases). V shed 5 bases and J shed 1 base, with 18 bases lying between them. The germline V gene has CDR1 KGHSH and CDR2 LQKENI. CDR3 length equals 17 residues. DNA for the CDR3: TGTGCCAGCTCAGCCCCGAATGCGGGGACAAGCAATCAGCCCCAGCATTTT. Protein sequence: CASSAPNAGTSNQPQHF.

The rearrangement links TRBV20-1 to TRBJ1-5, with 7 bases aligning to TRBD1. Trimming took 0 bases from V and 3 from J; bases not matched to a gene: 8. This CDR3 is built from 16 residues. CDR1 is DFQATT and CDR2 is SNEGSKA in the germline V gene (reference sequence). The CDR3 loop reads CSARERGTAYNQPQHF. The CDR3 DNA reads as TGCAGTGCTAGAGAGAGGGGGACAGCCTACAATCAGCCCCAGCATTTT.

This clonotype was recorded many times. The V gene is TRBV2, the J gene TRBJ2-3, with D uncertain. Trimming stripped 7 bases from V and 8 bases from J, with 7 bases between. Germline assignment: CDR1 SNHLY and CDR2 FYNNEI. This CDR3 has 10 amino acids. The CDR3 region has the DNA TGTGCCAGCATCAACGTTACGCAGTATTTT. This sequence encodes CASINVTQYF.

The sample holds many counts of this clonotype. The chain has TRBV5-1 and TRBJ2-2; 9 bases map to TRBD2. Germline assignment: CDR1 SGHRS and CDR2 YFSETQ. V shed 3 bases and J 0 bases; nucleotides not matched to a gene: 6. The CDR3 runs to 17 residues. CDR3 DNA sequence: TGCGCCAGCAGCTCCACGGTAGCGGGGGCGAACACCGGGGAGCTGTTTTTT. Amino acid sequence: CASSSTVAGANTGELFF.

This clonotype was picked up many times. This CDR3 reads CASSLYQGREAYEQYF. The DNA for the CDR3 is TGTGCCAGCAGCTTATACCAGGGAAGGGAAGCCTACGAGCAGTACTTC. The rearrangement joins TRBV7-6 to TRBJ2-7, with D maybe TRBD1 (5 bases). CDR1 and CDR2 (germline): SGHVS, FNYEAQ. Trimming left V 2 bases short and J 2 bases short, with 16 bases between. This CDR3 has 16 amino acids.